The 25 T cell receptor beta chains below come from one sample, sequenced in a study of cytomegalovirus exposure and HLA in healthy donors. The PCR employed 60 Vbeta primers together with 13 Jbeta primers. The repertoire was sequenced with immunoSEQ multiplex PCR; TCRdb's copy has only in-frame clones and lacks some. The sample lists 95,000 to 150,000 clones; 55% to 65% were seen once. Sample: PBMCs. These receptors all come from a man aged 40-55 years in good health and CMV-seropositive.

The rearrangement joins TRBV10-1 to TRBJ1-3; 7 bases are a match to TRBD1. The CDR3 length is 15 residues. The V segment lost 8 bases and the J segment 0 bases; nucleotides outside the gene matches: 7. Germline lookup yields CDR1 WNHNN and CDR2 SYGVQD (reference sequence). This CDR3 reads CASGAGTDSGNTIYF. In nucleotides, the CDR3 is TGCGCCAGCGGGGCCGGGACAGACTCTGGAAACACCATATATTTT.

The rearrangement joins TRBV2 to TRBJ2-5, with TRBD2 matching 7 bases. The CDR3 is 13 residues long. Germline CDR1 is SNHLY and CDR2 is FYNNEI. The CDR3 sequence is CATGGTYQETQYF. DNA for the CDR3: TGTGCGACGGGGGGAACGTACCAAGAGACCCAGTACTTC.

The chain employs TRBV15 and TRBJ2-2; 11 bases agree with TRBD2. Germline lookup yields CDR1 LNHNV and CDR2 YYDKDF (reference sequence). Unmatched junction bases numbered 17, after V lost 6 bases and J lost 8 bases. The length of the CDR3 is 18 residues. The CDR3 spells CATSRPGLAVLGAGELFF. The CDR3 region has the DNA TGTGCCACCAGTAGACCGGGACTAGCGGTTTTAGGGGCTGGGGAGCTGTTTTTT.

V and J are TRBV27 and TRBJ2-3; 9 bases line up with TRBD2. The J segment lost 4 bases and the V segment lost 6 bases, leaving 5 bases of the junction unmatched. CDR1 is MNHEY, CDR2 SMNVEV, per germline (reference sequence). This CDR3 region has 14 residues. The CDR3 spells CASRVAGVSDTQYF. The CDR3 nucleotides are TGTGCCAGCAGGGTAGCGGGAGTCTCAGATACGCAGTATTTT.

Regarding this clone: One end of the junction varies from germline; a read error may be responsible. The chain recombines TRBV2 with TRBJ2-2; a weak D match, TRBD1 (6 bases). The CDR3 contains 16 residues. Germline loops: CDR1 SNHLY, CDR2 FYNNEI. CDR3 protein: CASTWTVGLNTRELFF. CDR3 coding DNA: TGTGCCAGCACCTGGACAGTGGGGCTGAACACCCGGGAGCTGTTTTTT.

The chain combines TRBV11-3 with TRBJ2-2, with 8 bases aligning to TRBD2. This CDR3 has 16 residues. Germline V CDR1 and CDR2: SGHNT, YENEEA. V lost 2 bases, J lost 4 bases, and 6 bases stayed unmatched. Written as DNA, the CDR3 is TGTGCCAGCAGCTTAAACGGGGGGGAGGGCACCGGGGAGCTGTTTTTT. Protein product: CASSLNGGEGTGELFF.

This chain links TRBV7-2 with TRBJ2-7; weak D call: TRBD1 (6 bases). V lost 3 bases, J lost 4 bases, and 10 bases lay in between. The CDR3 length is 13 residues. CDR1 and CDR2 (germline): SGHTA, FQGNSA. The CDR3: CASSFERGYEQYF. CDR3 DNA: TGTGCCAGCAGCTTTGAAAGGGGGTACGAGCAGTACTTC. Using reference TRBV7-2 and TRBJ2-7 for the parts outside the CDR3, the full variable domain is GAGVSQSPSNKVTEKGKDVELRCDPISGHTALYWYRQSLGQGLEFLIYFQGNSAPDKSGLPSDRFSAERTGGSVSTLTIQRTQQEDSAVYLCASSFERGYEQYFGPGTRLTVT.

The CDR3: CASSMGHLSYEQYF. CDR3 DNA sequence: TGTGCCAGCAGCATGGGACACCTCTCCTACGAGCAGTACTTC. This chain joins TRBV7-9 and TRBJ2-7, with D possibly matching TRBD1 (6 bases). This CDR3 contains 14 residues. The ends were cut back, 5 bases at V and 0 bases at J, with 11 bases in the middle. CDR1 and CDR2 (germline): SEHNR, FQNEAQ (reference sequence).

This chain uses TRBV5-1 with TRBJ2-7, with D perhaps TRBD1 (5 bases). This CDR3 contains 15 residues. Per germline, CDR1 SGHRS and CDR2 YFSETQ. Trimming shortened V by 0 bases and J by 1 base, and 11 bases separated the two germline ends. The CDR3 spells CASSLGGRMSYEQYF. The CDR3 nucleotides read TGCGCCAGCAGCTTGGGGGGCAGGATGTCCTACGAGCAGTACTTC.

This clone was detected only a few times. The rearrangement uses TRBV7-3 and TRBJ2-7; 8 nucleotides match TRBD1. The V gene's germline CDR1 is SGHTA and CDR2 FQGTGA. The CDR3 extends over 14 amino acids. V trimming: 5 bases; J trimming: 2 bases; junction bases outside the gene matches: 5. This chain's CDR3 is CASSPGQGTYEQYF. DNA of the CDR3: TGTGCCAGCAGCCCCGGACAGGGTACCTACGAGCAGTACTTC.

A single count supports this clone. CDR3 amino acids: CAWSGLAGVGDTQYF. The CDR3 DNA sequence: TGTGCCTGGTCCGGGCTAGCGGGAGTCGGGGATACGCAGTATTTT. This chain links TRBV30 with TRBJ2-3; TRBD2 matches 10 bases. V was clipped by 5 bases and J by 6 bases; unmatched bases: 11. In germline, CDR1 is GTSNPN, CDR2 SVGIG (reference sequence). This CDR3 spans 15 amino acids.

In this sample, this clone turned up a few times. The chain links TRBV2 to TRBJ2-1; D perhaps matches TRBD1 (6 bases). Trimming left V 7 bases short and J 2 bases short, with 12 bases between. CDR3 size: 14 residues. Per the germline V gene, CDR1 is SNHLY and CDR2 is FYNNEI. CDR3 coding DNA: TGTGCCAGCACCTTGGACAGTCCCTACAATGAGCAGTTCTTC. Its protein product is CASTLDSPYNEQFF.

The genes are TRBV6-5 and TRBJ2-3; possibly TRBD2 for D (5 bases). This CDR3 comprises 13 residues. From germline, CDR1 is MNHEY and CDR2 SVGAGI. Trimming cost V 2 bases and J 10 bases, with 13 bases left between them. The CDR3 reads CASSYQDFTPQYF. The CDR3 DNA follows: TGTGCCAGCAGTTACCAGGACTTTACCCCGCAGTATTTT.

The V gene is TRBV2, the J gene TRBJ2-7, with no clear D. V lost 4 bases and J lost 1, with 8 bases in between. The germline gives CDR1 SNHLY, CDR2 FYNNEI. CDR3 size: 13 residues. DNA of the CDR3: TGTGCCAGCAGTGGCACACTATCCTACGAGCAGTACTTC. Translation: CASSGTLSYEQYF.

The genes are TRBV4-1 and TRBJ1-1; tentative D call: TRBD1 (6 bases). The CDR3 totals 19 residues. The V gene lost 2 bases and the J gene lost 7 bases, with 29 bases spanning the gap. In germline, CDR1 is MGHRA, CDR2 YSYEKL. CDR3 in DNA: TGCGCCAGCAGCCAATCCCCCAGGGGATACCGTACAGGGTTCGGTGAAGCTTTCTTT. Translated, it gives CASSQSPRGYRTGFGEAFF.

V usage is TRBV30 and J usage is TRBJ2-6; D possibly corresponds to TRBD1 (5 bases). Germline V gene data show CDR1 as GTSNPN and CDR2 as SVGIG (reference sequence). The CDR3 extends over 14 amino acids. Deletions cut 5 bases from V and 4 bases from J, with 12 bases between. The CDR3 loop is CAWGRQLGANVLTF. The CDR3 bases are TGTGCCTGGGGTCGACAGCTCGGGGCCAACGTCCTGACTTTC.

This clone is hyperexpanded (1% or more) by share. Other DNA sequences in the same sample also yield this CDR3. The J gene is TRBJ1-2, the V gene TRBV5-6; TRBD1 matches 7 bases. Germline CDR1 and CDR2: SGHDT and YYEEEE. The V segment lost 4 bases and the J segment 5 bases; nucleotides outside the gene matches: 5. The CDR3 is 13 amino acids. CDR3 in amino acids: CASSPDRVYGYTF. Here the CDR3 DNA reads TGTGCCAGCAGCCCTGACAGGGTGTATGGCTACACCTTC.

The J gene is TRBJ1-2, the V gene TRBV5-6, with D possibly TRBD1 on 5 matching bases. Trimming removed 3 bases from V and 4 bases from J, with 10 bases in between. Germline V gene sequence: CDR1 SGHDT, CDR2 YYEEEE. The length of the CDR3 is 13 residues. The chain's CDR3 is CASSSTAAYGYTF. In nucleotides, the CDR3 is TGTGCCAGCAGCTCGACAGCCGCCTATGGCTACACCTTC. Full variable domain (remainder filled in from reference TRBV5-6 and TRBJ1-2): DAGVTQSPTHLIKTRGQQVTLRCSPKSGHDTVSWYQQALGQGPQFIFQYYEEEERQRGNFPDRFSGHQFPNYSSELNVNALLLGDSALYLCASSSTAAYGYTFGSGTRLTVV.

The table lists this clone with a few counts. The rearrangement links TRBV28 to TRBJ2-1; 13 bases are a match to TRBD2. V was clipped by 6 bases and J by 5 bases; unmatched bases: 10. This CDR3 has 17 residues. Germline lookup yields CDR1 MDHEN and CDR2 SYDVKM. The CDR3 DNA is TGTGCCAGCAGCCCACTCCGGACTAGCGGGAGCCACAATGAGCAGTTCTTC. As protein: CASSPLRTSGSHNEQFF. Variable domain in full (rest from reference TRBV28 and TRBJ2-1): DVKVTQSSRYLVKRTGEKVFLECVQDMDHENMFWYRQDPGLGLRLIYFSYDVKMKEKGDIPEGYSVSREKKERFSLILESASTNQTSMYLCASSPLRTSGSHNEQFFGPGTRLTVL.

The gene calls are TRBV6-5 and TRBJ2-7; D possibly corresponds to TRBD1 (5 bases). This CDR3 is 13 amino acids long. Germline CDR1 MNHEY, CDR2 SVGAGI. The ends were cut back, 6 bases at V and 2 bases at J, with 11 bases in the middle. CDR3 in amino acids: CASRGAGPYEQYF. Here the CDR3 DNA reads TGTGCCAGCAGAGGGGCAGGGCCCTACGAGCAGTACTTC.

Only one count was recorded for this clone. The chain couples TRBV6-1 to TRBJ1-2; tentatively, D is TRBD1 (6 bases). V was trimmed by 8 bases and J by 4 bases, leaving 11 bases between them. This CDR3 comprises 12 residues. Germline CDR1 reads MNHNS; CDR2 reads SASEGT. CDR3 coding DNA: TGTGCCAGCTTCGACAGGATCTATGGCTACACCTTC. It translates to CASFDRIYGYTF.

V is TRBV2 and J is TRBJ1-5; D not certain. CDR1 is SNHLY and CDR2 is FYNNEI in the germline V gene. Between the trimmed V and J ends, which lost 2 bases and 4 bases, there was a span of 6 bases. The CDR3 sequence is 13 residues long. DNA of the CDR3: TGTGCCAGCAGTGAAAACAGTAATCAGCCCCAGCATTTT. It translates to CASSENSNQPQHF.

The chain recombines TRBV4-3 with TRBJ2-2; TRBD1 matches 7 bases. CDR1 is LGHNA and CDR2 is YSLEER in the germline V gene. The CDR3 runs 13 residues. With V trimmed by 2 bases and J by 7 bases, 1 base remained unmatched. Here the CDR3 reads CASSQWDSGELFF. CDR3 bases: TGCGCCAGCAGCCAATGGGACAGCGGGGAGCTGTTTTTT.

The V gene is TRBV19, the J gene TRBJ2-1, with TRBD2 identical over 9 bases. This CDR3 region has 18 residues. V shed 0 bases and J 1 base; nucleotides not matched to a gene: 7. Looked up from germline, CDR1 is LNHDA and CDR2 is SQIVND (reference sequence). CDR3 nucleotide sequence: TGTGCCAGTAGTATAGAGGGTAGCGGGAGATGGTCCTACAATGAGCAGTTCTTC. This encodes CASSIEGSGRWSYNEQFF.

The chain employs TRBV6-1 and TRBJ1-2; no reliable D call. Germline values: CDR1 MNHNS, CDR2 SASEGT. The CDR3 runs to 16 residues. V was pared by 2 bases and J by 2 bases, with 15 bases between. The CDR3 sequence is CASSEPALGGNYGYTF. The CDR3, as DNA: TGTGCCAGCAGTGAACCCGCCCTTGGAGGGAACTATGGCTACACCTTC.